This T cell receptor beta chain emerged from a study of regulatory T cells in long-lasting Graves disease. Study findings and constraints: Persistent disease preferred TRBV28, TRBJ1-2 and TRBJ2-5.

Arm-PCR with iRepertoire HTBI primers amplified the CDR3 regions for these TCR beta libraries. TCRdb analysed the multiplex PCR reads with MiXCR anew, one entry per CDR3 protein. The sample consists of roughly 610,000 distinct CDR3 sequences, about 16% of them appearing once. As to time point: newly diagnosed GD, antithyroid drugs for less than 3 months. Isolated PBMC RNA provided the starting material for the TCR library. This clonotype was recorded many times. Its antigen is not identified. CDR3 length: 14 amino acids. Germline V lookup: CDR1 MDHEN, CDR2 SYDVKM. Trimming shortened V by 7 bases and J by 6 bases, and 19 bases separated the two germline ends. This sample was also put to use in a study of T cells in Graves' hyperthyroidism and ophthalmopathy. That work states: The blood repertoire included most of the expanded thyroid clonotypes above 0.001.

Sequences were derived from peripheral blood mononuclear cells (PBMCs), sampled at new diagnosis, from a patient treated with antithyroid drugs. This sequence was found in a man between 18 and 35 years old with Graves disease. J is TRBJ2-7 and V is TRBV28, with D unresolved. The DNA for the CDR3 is TGTGCCAGCAAACGGCCCTCGATCTCCCTCGAGCAGTACTTC. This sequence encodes CASKRPSISLEQYF. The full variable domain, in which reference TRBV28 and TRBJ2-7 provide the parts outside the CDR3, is DVKVTQSSRYLVKRTGEKVFLECVQDMDHENMFWYRQDPGLGLRLIYFSYDVKMKEKGDIPEGYSVSREKKERFSLILESASTNQTSMYLCASKRPSISLEQYFGPGTRLTVT.